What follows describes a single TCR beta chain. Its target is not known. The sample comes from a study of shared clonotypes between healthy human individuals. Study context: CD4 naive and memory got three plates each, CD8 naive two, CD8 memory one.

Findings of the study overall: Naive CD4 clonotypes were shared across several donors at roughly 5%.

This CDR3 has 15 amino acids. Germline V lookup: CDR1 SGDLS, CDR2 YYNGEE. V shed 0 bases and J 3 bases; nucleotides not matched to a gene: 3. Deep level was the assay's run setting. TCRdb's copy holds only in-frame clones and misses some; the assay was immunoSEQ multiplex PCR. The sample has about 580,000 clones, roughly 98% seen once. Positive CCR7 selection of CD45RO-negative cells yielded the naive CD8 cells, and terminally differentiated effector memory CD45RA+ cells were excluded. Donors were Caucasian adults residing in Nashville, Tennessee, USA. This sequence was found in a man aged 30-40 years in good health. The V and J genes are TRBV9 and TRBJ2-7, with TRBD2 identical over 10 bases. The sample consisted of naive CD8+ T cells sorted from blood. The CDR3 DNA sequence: TGTGCCAGCAGCGTAGGGAGCGGGAGGGTCTACGAGCAGTACTTC. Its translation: CASSVGSGRVYEQYF. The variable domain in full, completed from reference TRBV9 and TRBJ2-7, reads DSGVTQTPKHLITATGQRVTLRCSPRSGDLSVYWYQQSLDQGLQFLIQYYNGEERAKGNILERFSAQQFPDLHSELNLSSLELGDSALYFCASSVGSGRVYEQYFGPGTRLTVT.